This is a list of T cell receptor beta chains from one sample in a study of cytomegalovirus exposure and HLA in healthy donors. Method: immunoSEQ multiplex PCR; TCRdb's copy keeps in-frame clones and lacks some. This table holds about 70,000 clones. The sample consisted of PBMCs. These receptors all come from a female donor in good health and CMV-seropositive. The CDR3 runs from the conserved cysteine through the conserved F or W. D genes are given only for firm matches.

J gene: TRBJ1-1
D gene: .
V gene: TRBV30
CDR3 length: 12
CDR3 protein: CAWSVVGRGTFF
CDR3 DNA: .

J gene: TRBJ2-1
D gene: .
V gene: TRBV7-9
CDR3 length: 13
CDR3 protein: CASSNRVGDEQFF
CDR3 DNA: TGTGCCAGCAGCAACAGGGTTGGGGATGAGCAGTTCTTC

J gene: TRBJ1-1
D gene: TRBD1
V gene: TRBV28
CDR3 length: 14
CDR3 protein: CASSTGQGHTEAFF
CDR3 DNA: TGTGCCAGCAGTACGGGACAGGGTCACACTGAAGCTTTCTTT

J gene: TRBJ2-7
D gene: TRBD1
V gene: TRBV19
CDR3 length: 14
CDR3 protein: CASSIANRGLEQYF
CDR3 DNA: TGTGCCAGTAGTATAGCGAACAGGGGGTTGGAGCAGTACTTC

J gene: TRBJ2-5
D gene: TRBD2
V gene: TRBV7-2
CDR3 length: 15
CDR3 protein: CASSPGGTRAETQYF
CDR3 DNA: TGTGCCAGCAGCCCGGGGGGTACCAGGGCGGAGACCCAGTACTTC

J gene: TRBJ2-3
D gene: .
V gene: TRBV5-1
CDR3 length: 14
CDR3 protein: CASSPSVNTDTQYF
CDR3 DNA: TGCGCCAGCAGCCCCTCGGTAAACACAGATACGCAGTATTTT

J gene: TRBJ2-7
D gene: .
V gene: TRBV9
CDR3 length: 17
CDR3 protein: CASSAREGVGTMGEQYF
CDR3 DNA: TGTGCCAGCAGCGCACGAGAGGGGGTAGGGACTATGGGCGAGCAGTACTTC

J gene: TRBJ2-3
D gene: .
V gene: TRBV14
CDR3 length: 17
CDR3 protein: CASSPGGGSRSTDTQYF
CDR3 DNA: TGTGCCAGCAGCCCTGGGGGCGGGAGCCGGAGCACAGATACGCAGTATTTT

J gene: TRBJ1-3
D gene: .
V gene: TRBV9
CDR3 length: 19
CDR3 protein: CASSVEVRAAEIAGNTIYF
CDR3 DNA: TGTGCCAGCAGCGTAGAAGTCAGGGCGGCTGAGATAGCTGGAAACACCATATATTTT

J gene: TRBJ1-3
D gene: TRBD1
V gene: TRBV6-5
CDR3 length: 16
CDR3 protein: CASSSIQGRAGNTIYF
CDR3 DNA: TGTGCCAGCAGTTCAATACAGGGGAGAGCTGGAAACACCATATATTTT

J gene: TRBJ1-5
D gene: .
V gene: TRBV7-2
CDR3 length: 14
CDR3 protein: CASSGEANNQPQHF
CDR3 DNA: TGTGCCAGCAGCGGAGAAGCCAACAATCAGCCCCAGCATTTT

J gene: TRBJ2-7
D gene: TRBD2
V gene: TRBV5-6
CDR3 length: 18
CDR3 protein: CASSFIPKLSGGSYEQYF
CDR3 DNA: TGTGCCAGCAGCTTTATCCCAAAACTCAGCGGGGGCTCCTACGAGCAGTACTTC

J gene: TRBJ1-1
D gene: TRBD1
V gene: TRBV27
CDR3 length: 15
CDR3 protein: CASSLTGEKNTEAFF
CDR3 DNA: TGTGCCAGCAGTCTTACAGGGGAAAAGAACACTGAAGCTTTCTTT

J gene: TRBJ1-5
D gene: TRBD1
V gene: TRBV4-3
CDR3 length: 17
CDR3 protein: CASSQDFDGTGVQPQHF
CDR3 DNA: TGCGCCAGCAGCCAAGATTTTGATGGGACAGGGGTTCAGCCCCAGCATTTT

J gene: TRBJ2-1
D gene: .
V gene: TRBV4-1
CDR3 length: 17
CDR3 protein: CASSQDHVGSSYNEQFF
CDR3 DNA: TGCGCCAGCAGCCAAGATCACGTCGGGAGCTCCTACAATGAGCAGTTCTTC

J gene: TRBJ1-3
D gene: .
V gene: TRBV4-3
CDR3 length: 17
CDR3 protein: CASSQVREGPLGNTIYF
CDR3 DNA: TGCGCCAGCAGCCAAGTTCGGGAGGGCCCTTTAGGAAACACCATATATTTT

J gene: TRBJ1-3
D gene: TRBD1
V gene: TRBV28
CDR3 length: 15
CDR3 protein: CASSILTGIGNTIYF
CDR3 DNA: TGTGCCAGCAGTATACTGACAGGGATAGGAAACACCATATATTTT

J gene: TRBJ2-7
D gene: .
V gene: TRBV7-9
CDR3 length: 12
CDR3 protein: CASSSGHYEQYF
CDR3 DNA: TGTGCCAGCAGCTCCGGTCACTACGAGCAGTACTTC

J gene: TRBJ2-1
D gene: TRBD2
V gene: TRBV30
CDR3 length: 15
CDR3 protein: CAWSRIAGSGNEQFF
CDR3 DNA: TGTGCCTGGAGTCGGATAGCGGGATCCGGTAATGAGCAGTTCTTC

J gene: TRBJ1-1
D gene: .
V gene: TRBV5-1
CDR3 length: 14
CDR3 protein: CASSLFRGATEAFF
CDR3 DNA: TGCGCCAGCAGCTTGTTCCGGGGAGCGACTGAAGCTTTCTTT

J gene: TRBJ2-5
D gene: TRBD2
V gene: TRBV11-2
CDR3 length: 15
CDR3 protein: CASSRTSGGQETQYF
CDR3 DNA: TGTGCCAGCAGCCGGACTAGCGGGGGACAAGAGACCCAGTACTTC

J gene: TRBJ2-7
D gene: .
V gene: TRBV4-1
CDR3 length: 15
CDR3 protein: CASSQDYRKAYEQYF
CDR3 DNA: TGCGCCAGCAGCCAAGACTACAGGAAAGCGTACGAGCAGTACTTC

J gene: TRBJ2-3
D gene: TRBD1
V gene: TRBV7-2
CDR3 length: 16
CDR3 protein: CASSSRQGFHADTQYF
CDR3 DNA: TGTGCCAGCAGCAGCCGACAGGGTTTTCACGCAGATACGCAGTATTTT

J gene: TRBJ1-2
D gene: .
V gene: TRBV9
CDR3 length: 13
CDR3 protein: CASGNGGRYGYTF
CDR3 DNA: TGTGCCAGCGGTAACGGGGGACGCTATGGCTACACCTTC

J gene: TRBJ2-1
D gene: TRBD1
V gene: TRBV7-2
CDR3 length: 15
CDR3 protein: CASSSKGDRGHEQFF
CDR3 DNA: TGTGCCAGCAGCTCCAAGGGGGACAGGGGACATGAGCAGTTCTTC

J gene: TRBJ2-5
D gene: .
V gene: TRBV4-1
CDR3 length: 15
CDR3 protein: CASSQHGGYQETQYF
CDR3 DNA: TGCGCCAGCAGCCAACATGGGGGGTACCAAGAGACCCAGTACTTC

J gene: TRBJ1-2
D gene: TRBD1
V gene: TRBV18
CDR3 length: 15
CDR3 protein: CASSPPATGGRDYTF
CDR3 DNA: TGTGCCAGCTCACCCCCCGCGACAGGGGGTAGGGACTACACCTTC

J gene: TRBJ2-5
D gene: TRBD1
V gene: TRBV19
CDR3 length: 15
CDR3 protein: CASSRGDRDQETQYF
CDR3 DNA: TGTGCCAGTAGCAGGGGGGACAGGGATCAGGAGACCCAGTACTTC

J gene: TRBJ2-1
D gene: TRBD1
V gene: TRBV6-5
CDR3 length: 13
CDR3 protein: CASSLTGGNEQFF
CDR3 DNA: TGTGCCAGCAGTTTAACAGGGGGGAATGAGCAGTTCTTC

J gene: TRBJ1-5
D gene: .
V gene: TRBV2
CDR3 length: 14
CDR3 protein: CASSEGTLNQPQHF
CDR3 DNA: TGTGCCAGCAGTGAAGGGACATTGAATCAGCCCCAGCATTTT

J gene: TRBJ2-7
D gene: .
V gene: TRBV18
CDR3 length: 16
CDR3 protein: CASSQAGEQIPYEQYF
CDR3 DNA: TGTGCCAGCTCACAGGCAGGGGAGCAAATCCCCTACGAGCAGTACTTC

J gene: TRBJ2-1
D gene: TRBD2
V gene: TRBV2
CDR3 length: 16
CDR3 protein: CASRGTSGSSINEQFF
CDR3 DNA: TGTGCCAGCAGGGGGACTAGCGGGAGTTCCATCAATGAGCAGTTCTTC

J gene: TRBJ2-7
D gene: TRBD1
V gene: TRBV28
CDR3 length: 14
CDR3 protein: CASSSDRDSYEQYF
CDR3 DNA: TGTGCCAGCAGTTCGGACAGGGACTCCTACGAGCAGTACTTC

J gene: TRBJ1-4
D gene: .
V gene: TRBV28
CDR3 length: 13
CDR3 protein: CASNLPGNEKLFF
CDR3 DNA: TGTGCCAGCAACTTGCCAGGGAATGAAAAACTGTTTTTT

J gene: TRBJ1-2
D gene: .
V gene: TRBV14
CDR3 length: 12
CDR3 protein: CASSQVHGGYTF
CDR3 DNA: TGTGCCAGCAGCCAAGTCCACGGTGGCTACACCTTC

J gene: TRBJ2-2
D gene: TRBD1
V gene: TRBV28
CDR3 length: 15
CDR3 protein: CASTFTGANTGELFF
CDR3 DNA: TGTGCCAGCACTTTTACAGGGGCGAACACCGGGGAGCTGTTTTTT

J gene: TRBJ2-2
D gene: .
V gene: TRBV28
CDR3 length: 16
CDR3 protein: CASSSSGVVGTGELFF
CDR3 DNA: TGTGCCAGCAGTTCATCAGGGGTGGTTGGGACCGGGGAGCTGTTTTTT

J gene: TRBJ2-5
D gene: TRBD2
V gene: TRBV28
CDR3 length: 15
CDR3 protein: CASRRGTSGEETQYF
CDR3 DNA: TGTGCCAGCAGACGCGGGACTAGCGGGGAAGAGACCCAGTACTTC

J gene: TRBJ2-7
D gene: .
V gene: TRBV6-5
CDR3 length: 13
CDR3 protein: CASSRGLLYEQYF
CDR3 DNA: TGTGCCAGCAGTCGGGGACTTCTCTACGAGCAGTACTTC

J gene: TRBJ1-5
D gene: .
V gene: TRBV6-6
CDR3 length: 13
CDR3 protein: CASSSLSNQPQHF
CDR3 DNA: TGTGCCAGCAGTTCCCTGAGCAATCAGCCCCAGCATTTT

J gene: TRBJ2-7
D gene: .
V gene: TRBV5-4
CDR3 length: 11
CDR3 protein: CASSRTHEQYF
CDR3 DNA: TGTGCCAGCAGCCGGACTCATGAGCAGTACTTC

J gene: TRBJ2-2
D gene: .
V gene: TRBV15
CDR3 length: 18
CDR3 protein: CATSEILLGDVDTGELFF
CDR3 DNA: TGTGCCACCAGTGAAATCCTGCTAGGAGATGTCGACACCGGGGAGCTGTTTTTT

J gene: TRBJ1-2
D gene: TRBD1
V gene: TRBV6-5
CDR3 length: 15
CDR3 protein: CASRDPTGISYGYTF
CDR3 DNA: TGTGCCAGCAGAGACCCGACAGGGATCAGCTATGGCTACACCTTC

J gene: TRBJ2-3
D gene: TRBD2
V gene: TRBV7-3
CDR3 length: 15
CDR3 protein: CASSSGTSRADTQYF
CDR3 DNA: TGTGCCAGCAGCTCCGGGACTAGCCGGGCAGATACGCAGTATTTT

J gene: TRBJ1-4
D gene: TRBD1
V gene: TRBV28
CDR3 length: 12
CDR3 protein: CAVRQGDEKLFF
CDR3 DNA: TGTGCCGTACGTCAGGGGGACGAGAAACTGTTTTTT

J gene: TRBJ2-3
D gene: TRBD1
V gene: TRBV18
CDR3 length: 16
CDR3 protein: CASSPPGTGVTDTQYF
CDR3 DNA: TGTGCCAGCTCACCACCAGGGACAGGGGTGACAGATACGCAGTATTTT

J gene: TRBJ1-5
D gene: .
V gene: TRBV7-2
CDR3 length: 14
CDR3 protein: CASRVQGSNQPQHF
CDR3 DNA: TGTGCCAGCAGGGTTCAGGGTAGCAATCAGCCCCAGCATTTT

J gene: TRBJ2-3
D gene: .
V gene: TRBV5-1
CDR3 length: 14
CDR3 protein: CASSLQLGPDTQYF
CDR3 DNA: TGCGCCAGCAGCTTGCAGTTGGGGCCAGATACGCAGTATTTT

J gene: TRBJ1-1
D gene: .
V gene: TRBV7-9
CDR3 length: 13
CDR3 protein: CASSLREGTEAFF
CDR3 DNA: TGTGCCAGCAGCCTAAGAGAGGGTACTGAAGCTTTCTTT

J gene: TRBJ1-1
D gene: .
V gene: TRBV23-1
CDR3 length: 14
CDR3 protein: CASVLQGRNTEAFF
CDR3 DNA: TGCGCCAGCGTATTACAGGGAAGGAACACTGAAGCTTTCTTT

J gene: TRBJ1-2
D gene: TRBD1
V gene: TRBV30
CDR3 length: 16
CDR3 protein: CAWSITLTGSFYGYTF
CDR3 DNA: TGTGCCTGGAGTATCACTTTGACAGGGTCGTTCTATGGCTACACCTTC

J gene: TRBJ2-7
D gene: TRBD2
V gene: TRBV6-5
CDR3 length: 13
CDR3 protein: CASSRSGDYEQYF
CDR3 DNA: TGTGCCAGCAGTCGTAGCGGGGACTACGAGCAGTACTTC

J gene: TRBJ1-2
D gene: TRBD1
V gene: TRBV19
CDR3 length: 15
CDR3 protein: CASSMSGQGSYGYTF
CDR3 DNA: TGTGCCAGTAGTATGTCAGGACAGGGAAGCTATGGCTACACCTTC

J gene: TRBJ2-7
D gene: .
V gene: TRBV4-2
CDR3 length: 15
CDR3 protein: CASSQRTAMTYEQYF
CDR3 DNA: TGTGCCAGCAGCCAGAGGACAGCCATGACCTACGAGCAGTACTTC

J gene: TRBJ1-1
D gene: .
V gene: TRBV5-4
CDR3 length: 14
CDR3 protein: CASSRLQLNTEAFF
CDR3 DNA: TGTGCCAGCAGCCGTCTACAGCTGAACACTGAAGCTTTCTTT

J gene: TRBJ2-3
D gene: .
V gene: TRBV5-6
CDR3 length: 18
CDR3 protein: CASSWAGRGPEQIDTQYF
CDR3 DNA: TGTGCCAGCAGCTGGGCGGGGCGGGGCCCGGAGCAGATAGATACGCAGTATTTT